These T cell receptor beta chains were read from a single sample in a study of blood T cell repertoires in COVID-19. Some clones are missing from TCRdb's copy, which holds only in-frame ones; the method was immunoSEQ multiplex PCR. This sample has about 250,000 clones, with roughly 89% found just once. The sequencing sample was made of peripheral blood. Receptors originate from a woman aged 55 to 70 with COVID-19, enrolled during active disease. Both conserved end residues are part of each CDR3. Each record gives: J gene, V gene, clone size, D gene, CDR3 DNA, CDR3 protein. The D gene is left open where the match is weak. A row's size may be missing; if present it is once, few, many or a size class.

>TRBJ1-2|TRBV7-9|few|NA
TGTGCCAGCAGCGACAGCCAGACAGCAGCTTATGGCTACACCTTC
CASSDSQTAAYGYTF
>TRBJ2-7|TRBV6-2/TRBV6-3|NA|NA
TGTGCCAGCAGTTACACAGGACAACACGAGCAGTACTTC
CASSYTGQHEQYF
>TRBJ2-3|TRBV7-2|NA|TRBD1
TGTGCCAGCAGGCCGGACAGGGGCGACCCTGGCACAGATACGCAGTATTTT
CASRPDRGDPGTDTQYF
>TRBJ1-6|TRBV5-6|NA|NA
TGTGCCAGCAGCTTGGTGGGCTCACCCCTCCACTTT
CASSLVGSPLHF
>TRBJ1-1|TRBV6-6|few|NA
TGTGCCAGCAGTTACGGTGGCAACACTGAAGCTTTCTTT
CASSYGGNTEAFF
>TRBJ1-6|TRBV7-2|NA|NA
TGTGCCAGCAGCTTAAGAGGTCCATATAATTCACCCCTCCACTTT
CASSLRGPYNSPLHF
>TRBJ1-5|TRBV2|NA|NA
TGTGCCAGCAGTGAACGACGGATCGAAGCGGGTCAGCCCCAGCATTTT
CASSERRIEAGQPQHF
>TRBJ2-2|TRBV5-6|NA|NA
TGTGCCAGCAGCTTGAGGGGAGGTACCGGGGAGCTGTTTTTT
CASSLRGGTGELFF
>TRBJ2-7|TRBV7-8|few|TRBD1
TGTGCCAGCAGCTTAGGGACAGGGGGTCTCTACGAGCAGTACTTC
CASSLGTGGLYEQYF
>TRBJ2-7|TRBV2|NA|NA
TGTGCCAGCAGTGAAGCGCTTCAGATACTCACCAGGGGAACGCAGTACTTC
CASSEALQILTRGTQYF
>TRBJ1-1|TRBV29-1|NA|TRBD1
TGCAGCGTTGAAGATCAGGGGGTGACTGAAGCTTTCTTT
CSVEDQGVTEAFF
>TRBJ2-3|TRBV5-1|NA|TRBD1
TGCGCCAGCAGCCCCCGGGACAGGGCCACAGATACGCAGTATTTT
CASSPRDRATDTQYF
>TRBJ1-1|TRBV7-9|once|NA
TGTGCCAGCAGCTTAGAACAAAACACTGAAGCTTTCTTT
CASSLEQNTEAFF
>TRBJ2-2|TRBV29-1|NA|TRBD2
TGCAGCGTTGAATTCCCTAGCGGGGGACCCGGGGAGCTGTTTTTT
CSVEFPSGGPGELFF
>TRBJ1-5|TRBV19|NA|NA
TGTGCCAGTAGTATAACGGGGACCCAGCATTTT
CASSITGTQHF
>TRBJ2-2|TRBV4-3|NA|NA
TGCGCCAGCAGCCAAGATATTGGGTGGGGCAGCGGGGAGCTGTTTTTT
CASSQDIGWGSGELFF
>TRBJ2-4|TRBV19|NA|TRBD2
TGTGCCAGTAGTATGGGAGCGGGGGTTAACATTCAGTACTTC
CASSMGAGVNIQYF
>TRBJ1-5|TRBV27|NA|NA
TGTGCCAGCAGTGCTGGCCGGGGGAATCAGCCCCAGCATTTT
CASSAGRGNQPQHF
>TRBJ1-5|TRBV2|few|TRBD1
TGTGCCAGCAGTGGACAGGGGAAGAATCAGCCCCAGCATTTT
CASSGQGKNQPQHF
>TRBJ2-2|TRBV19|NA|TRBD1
TGTGCCAGTAAGGGACAGGGTTTGGTCGGGGAGCTGTTTTTT
CASKGQGLVGELFF
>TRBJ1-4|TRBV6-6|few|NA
TGTGCCAGCAGTTACATGGAGATACGGGAAAAACTGTTTTTT
CASSYMEIREKLFF
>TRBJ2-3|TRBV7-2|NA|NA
TGTGCCAGCAGCGCCGAACCGCATTCGGCAGATACGCAGTATTTT
CASSAEPHSADTQYF
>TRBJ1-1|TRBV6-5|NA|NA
TGTGCCAGCAGTTACTATCCCCTCAGCACTGAAGCTTTCTTT
CASSYYPLSTEAFF
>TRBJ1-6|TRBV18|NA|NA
TGTGCCAGCTCAAGGGGGAATGGTAATTCACCCCTCCACTTT
CASSRGNGNSPLHF
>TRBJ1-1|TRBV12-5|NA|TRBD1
TGTGCTAGTGGCCTACACATCGGACAGGGAGTAACTGAAGCTTTCTTT
CASGLHIGQGVTEAFF
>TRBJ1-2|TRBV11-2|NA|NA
TGTGCCAGCAGCCGGGGGGTAGCGACCTCCACCTTC
CASSRGVATSTF
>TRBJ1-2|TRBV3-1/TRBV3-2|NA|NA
TGTGCCAGCAGCTACCTACAGGCGATGAGCTATGGCTACACCTTC
CASSYLQAMSYGYTF
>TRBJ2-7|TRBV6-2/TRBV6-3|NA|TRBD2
TGTGCCAGCAGCCCCGGGAGGGGTAGGACCTACGAGCAGTACTTC
CASSPGRGRTYEQYF
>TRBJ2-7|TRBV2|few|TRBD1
TGTGCCAGCAGTGAAGCGTTCAGGGGGAACGAGCAGTACTTC
CASSEAFRGNEQYF
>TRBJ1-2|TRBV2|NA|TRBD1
TGTGCCAGCAGTCCCCGGACAGGCTATGGCTACACCTTC
CASSPRTGYGYTF
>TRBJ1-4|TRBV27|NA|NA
TGTGCCAGCAGACGAGAAGGGGGAAGTCTTGAAAAACTGTTTTTT
CASRREGGSLEKLFF
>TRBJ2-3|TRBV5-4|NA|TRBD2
TGTGCCAGCAGCGTCTCCCGGGGGGGCCGCTCAGATACGCAGTATTTT
CASSVSRGGRSDTQYF
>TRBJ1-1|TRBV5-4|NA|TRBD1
TGTGCCAGCAGCTTCTTGTCAGGGGGCAGTTTTGGACCGAACACTGAAGCTTTCTTT
CASSFLSGGSFGPNTEAFF
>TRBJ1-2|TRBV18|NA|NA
TGTGCCAGCTCACCTCCAGGGGTCTATGGCTACACCTTC
CASSPPGVYGYTF
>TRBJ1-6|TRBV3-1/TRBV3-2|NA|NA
TGTGCCAGCAGCCAAGATTTGGACTTGGCACCCCTCCACTTT
CASSQDLDLAPLHF
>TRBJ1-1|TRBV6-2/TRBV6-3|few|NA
TGTGCCAGCAGTTACTCACCGGGACACGACACTGAAGCTTTCTTT
CASSYSPGHDTEAFF
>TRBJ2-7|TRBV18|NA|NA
TGTGCCAGCTCACTCAGGGCATCTCAGGGGTACGAGCAGTACTTC
CASSLRASQGYEQYF
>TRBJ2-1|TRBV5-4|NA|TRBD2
TGTGCCAGCAGCTTGTTAGGACTAGCGGCCCGTTACAATGAGCAGTTCTTC
CASSLLGLAARYNEQFF
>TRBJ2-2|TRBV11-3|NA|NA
TGTGCCAGCAGCCCTTATACCGGGGAGCTGTTTTTT
CASSPYTGELFF
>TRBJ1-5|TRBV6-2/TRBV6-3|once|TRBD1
TGTGCCAGCAGTCACCGACAGGGATCGGGTTATCAGCCCCAGCATTTT
CASSHRQGSGYQPQHF
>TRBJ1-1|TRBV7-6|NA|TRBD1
TGTGCCAGCAGCTTAGCTGGCAGGGGGCGGACTGAAGCTTTCTTT
CASSLAGRGRTEAFF
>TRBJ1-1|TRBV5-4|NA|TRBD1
TGTGCCAGCAGCACTGGGACAGGGAGAGGCACTGAAGCTTTCTTT
CASSTGTGRGTEAFF